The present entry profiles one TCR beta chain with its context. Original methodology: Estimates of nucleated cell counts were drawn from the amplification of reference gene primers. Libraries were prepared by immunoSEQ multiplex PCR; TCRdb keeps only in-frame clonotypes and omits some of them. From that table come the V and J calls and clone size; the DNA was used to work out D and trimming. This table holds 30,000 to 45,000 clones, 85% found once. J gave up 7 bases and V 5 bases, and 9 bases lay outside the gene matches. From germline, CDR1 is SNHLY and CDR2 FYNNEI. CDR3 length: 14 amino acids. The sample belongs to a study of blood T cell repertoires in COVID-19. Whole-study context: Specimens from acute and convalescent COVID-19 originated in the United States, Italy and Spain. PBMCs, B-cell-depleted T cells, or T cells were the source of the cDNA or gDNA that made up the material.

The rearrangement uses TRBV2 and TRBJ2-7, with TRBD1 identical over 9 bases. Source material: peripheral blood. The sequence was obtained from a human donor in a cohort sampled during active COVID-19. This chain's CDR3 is CASSRTGAHLEQYF. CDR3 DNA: TGTGCCAGCAGTCGGACAGGGGCCCATTTGGAGCAGTACTTC.